This paragraph covers one TCR beta chain sequence. Produced via immunoSEQ multiplex PCR; TCRdb's table is partial and in-frame only. Of about 160,000 clones in the sample, 94% were seen once. The record originates from a study of control samples from healthy donors and cancer patients. The source of this sequence is a man aged 60-69 years with colorectal cancer. Sequencing used PBMCs.

The CDR3 sequence is CASSLDRRQPQHF. The CDR3 nucleotides are TGTGCCAGCAGCTTAGATAGAAGGCAGCCCCAGCATTTT. V gene TRBV11-2 combines with J gene TRBJ1-5; D gene ambiguous. V was cut by 0 bases and J by 7 bases, with 7 bases left in between. Per germline, CDR1 SGHAT and CDR2 FQNNGV. The CDR3 spans 13 residues.